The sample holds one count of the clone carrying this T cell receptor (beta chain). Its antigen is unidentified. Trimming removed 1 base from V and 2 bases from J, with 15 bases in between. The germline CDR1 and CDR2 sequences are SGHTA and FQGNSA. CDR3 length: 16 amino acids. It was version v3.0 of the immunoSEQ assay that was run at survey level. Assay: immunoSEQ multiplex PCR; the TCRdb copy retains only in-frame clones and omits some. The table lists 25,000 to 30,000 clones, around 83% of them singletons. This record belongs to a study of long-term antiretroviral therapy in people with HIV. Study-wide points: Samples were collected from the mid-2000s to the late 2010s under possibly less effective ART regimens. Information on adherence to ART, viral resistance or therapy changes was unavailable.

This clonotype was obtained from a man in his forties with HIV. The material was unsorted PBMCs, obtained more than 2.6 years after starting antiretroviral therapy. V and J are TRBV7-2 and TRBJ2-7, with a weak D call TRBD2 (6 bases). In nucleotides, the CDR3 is TGTGCCAGCAGCTTAGACGGGGGTAGTAGGCCCTACGAGCAGTACTTC. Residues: CASSLDGGSRPYEQYF.